The 5 T cell receptor beta chains presented below share a single source sample, sequenced in a study of T cell responses to AZD1222 COVID-19 vaccine. The assay was immunoSEQ multiplex PCR, and TCRdb's table has in-frame clones only and misses some. This table has about 120,000 clones, around 88% appearing once. Material: peripheral blood, obtained on day 0 of MenACWY control vaccination. The receptors come from an adult in good health.

The CDR3 region has the DNA TGTGCCAGCAGCAAGAAAGCGGGAGGCCCAACCCATTACGCCGGGGAGCTGTTTTTT. Residues: CASSKKAGGPTHYAGELFF. This chain uses TRBV3-1 (or the pseudogene TRBV3-2) with TRBJ2-2; TRBD2 aligns across 9 bases. The ends lost 5 bases at V and 6 bases at J; junction bases unmatched: 19. Germline values: CDR1 LGHDT, CDR2 YNNKEL (reference sequence). This CDR3 comprises 19 residues.

This chain connects TRBV5-1 to TRBJ2-3, with D perhaps TRBD2 (6 bases). Per the germline V gene, CDR1 is SGHRS and CDR2 is YFSETQ. The CDR3 extends over 15 amino acids. Trimming removed 1 base from V and 0 bases from J, with 9 bases in between. Written as DNA, the CDR3 is TGCGCCAGCAGCTTGAGGGAGGCTAGCACAGATACGCAGTATTTT. Translating it yields CASSLREASTDTQYF.

The rearrangement uses TRBV4-1 and TRBJ2-1; 10 bases match TRBD2. This CDR3 has 15 amino acids. The ends lost 0 bases at V and 8 bases at J; junction bases unmatched: 4. CDR1 is MGHRA, CDR2 YSYEKL, per germline. The DNA of the CDR3 is TGCGCCAGCAGCCAAGAGAGGGGGACTAGCGATGAGCAGTTCTTC. The encoded protein is CASSQERGTSDEQFF.

The rearrangement uses TRBV5-1 and TRBJ1-1; D may be TRBD1 (5 bases). The CDR3 is made up of 16 amino acids. The V end lost 1 base, the J end lost 1 base, and 14 bases lay between the germline ends. Germline-derived CDR1 and CDR2 are SGHRS and YFSETQ. CDR3 loop: CASSLNPGYPNTEAFF. The CDR3 DNA follows: TGCGCCAGCAGCTTGAATCCAGGGTACCCGAACACTGAAGCTTTCTTT.

This clone has a handful of counts. The V call is TRBV5-4, the J call TRBJ2-1; TRBD2 matches 7 bases. The germline V gene has CDR1 SGHNT and CDR2 YYREEE (reference sequence). V shed 2 bases, J shed 2 bases, and the junction held 7 bases outside the gene matches. The length of the CDR3 is 16 residues. CDR3 sequence: CASSLGTTEAYNEQFF. For the CDR3, the DNA is TGTGCCAGCAGCTTAGGGACTACCGAAGCCTACAATGAGCAGTTCTTC. Based on the CDR3 plus reference TRBV5-4 and TRBJ2-1, the full variable domain is ETGVTQSPTHLIKTRGQQVTLRCSSQSGHNTVSWYQQALGQGPQFIFQYYREEENGRGNFPPRFSGLQFPNYSSELNVNALELDDSALYLCASSLGTTEAYNEQFFGPGTRLTVL.